Here is one T cell receptor beta chain with its context. This sample was included in a study of blood T cell repertoires in COVID-19. About the research overall: Collection of acute and convalescent COVID-19 samples took place in the United States, Italy and Spain. Sample material is recorded as cDNA or gDNA derived from T cells, B-cell-depleted T cells, or PBMCs.

Authors' analysis steps: Estimation of nucleated cell counts was performed using reference gene primer amplification. The assay was immunoSEQ multiplex PCR, and TCRdb's table has in-frame clones only and misses some. D and trimming come from the DNA, and the V and J calls and clone size come from that table. Of tens of thousands of clones listed, roughly 80% are singletons. The CDR3 has 15 amino acids. Germline V gives CDR1 SGHVS, CDR2 FNYEAQ. Between the trimmed V and J ends, which lost 0 bases and 4 bases, there was a span of 9 bases. The sample consisted of peripheral blood. The chain carries TRBV7-6 and TRBJ2-2; tentative D call: TRBD1 (6 bases). The clonotype was recovered from a woman of 80 years or more with acute or convalescent COVID-19. Here the CDR3 DNA reads TGTGCCAGCAGCTTAGCACAGGGTGGCACCGGGGAGCTGTTTTTT. Protein product: CASSLAQGGTGELFF.